One and the same sample provided the 17 T cell receptor beta chains below, sequenced in a study of blood T cell repertoires in COVID-19. Repertoires were generated with immunoSEQ multiplex PCR, while TCRdb's copy carries only in-frame clones and drops some. Of roughly 120,000 clones in the sample, more than 90% were seen once. Sequencing used peripheral blood. Receptor source: a man between 60 and 70 years old with COVID-19, enrolled during active disease.

The chain has TRBV2 and TRBJ2-3, with 7 bases that match TRBD2. This CDR3 is built from 16 residues. The V segment lost 2 bases and the J segment 2 bases; nucleotides outside the gene matches: 7. Per germline, CDR1 SNHLY and CDR2 FYNNEI. DNA of the CDR3: TGTGCCAGCAGTGAACGGAGGGCGGGAGACACAGATACGCAGTATTTT. As protein: CASSERRAGDTDTQYF. Complete variable domain (other parts from reference TRBV2 and TRBJ2-3): EPEVTQTPSHQVTQMGQEVILRCVPISNHLYFYWYRQILGQKVEFLVSFYNNEISEKSEIFDDQFSVERPDGSNFTLKIRSTKLEDSAMYFCASSERRAGDTDTQYFGPGTRLTVL.

CDR3 in amino acids: CASRTGGKYEQYF. CDR3 in DNA: TGTGCCAGCCGTACAGGGGGCAAGTACGAGCAGTACTTC. The chain joins TRBV28 to TRBJ2-7; 9 bases are a match to TRBD1. CDR1 MDHEN and CDR2 SYDVKM come from the germline V gene. The CDR3 length is 13 residues. V shed 8 bases, J shed 4 bases, and the junction held 6 bases outside the gene matches.

This clone was recorded once. The chain joins TRBV19 to TRBJ1-1, with 10 bases fitting TRBD1. V dropped 4 bases and J dropped 11; count of bases not matched to a gene: 7. Germline assignment: CDR1 LNHDA and CDR2 SQIVND (reference sequence). There are 13 residues in the CDR3. The CDR3 DNA reads as TGTGCCAGTAGTAGGGGACAGGGGCTGGAGGCTTTCTTT. Translating it yields CASSRGQGLEAFF.

Of note for this clone: This sample also contains other DNA sequences that code for the same CDR3. V gene TRBV9 combines with J gene TRBJ2-5; tentatively, D is TRBD2 (6 bases). The germline gives CDR1 SGDLS, CDR2 YYNGEE. CDR3 size: 14 residues. V was trimmed by 0 bases and J by 4 bases, leaving 10 bases between them. CDR3 in amino acids: CASSVVEGGETQYF. The CDR3 bases are TGTGCCAGCAGCGTAGTCGAGGGAGGAGAGACCCAGTACTTC.

V is TRBV4-1 and J is TRBJ2-6; D is ambiguous. The ends were cut back, 1 base at V and 4 bases at J, with 17 bases in the middle. The germline V gene has CDR1 MGHRA and CDR2 YSYEKL. This CDR3 has 18 amino acids. In DNA form, the CDR3 reads TGCGCCAGCAGCCAAGCCGAGGTAGTAGGTAGCGGGGCCAACGTCCTGACTTTC. This encodes CASSQAEVVGSGANVLTF.

The rearrangement uses TRBV6-2 or TRBV6-3 and TRBJ2-7; TRBD2 matches at 8 bases. The CDR3 is 17 amino acids. Trimming removed 4 bases from V and 2 bases from J; junction bases left unmatched: 13. The germline V gene has CDR1 MNHEY and CDR2 SVGEGT. The CDR3 loop is CASSSAGATGLAYEQYF. The DNA of the CDR3 is TGTGCCAGCAGTTCGGCAGGGGCTACGGGACTAGCCTACGAGCAGTACTTC.

This sequence joins TRBV6-5 and TRBJ2-2; possible D gene TRBD1, 5 bases. V lost 5 bases and J lost 8, with 18 bases in between. Germline CDR1 MNHEY, CDR2 SVGAGI. The CDR3 spans 15 residues. DNA of the CDR3: TGTGCCAGCAGTCAGGCGACAGTCCTTATGGGGGAGCTGTTTTTT. Amino acids: CASSQATVLMGELFF.

DNA for the CDR3: TGCGCCAGCAGTCGGGACAGGGGACTTGGCTACACCTTC. Translating it yields CASSRDRGLGYTF. The V call is TRBV10-1, the J call TRBJ1-2; TRBD1 agrees at 10 bases. Germline V CDR1 and CDR2: WNHNN, SYGVQD (reference sequence). J lost 7 bases, V lost 5 bases, and 4 bases had no gene match. This CDR3 has 13 residues.

V usage is TRBV7-3 and J usage is TRBJ2-6; no firm D call. This CDR3 has 15 residues. Deletions cut 5 bases from V and 0 bases from J, with 8 bases between. The germline V gene encodes CDR1 SGHTA and CDR2 FQGTGA. The CDR3: CASSDNFSGANVLTF. DNA for the CDR3: TGTGCCAGCAGCGATAACTTCTCTGGGGCCAACGTCCTGACTTTC.

This chain links TRBV5-4 with TRBJ2-3, with 8 bases matching TRBD2. The CDR3 has 15 amino acids. V shed 1 base, J shed 1 base, and the junction held 2 bases outside the gene matches. CDR1 SGHNT and CDR2 YYREEE come from the germline V gene (reference sequence). The CDR3 reads CASSLPGGGTDTQYF. The CDR3 bases are TGTGCCAGCAGCTTGCCGGGAGGGGGCACAGATACGCAGTATTTT.

V is TRBV4-1 and J is TRBJ1-4; possible D gene TRBD1, 6 bases. The V gene lost 8 bases and the J gene lost 7 bases, with 23 bases spanning the gap. This CDR3 comprises 16 residues. Germline lookup yields CDR1 MGHRA and CDR2 YSYEKL. The DNA for the CDR3 is TGCGCCAGCCGTCCTGAAGGGACAACGGGGACTGAAAAACTGTTTTTT. This codes for CASRPEGTTGTEKLFF.

V gene TRBV19 combines with J gene TRBJ1-3, with 10 bases aligning to TRBD1. V lost 3 bases and J lost 4; bases outside the gene matches: 6. The V gene's germline CDR1 is LNHDA and CDR2 SQIVND (reference sequence). CDR3 length: 16 amino acids. The CDR3 region is CASSIEGQGFGNTIYF. The CDR3 DNA reads as TGTGCCAGTAGTATCGAGGGACAGGGGTTCGGAAACACCATATATTTT.

Regarding this clone: At one end, the junction sequence differs from germline, possibly due to a read error. This chain links TRBV9 with TRBJ1-6; a weak D match, TRBD1 (5 bases). Germline CDR1 is SGDLS and CDR2 is YYNGEE. The CDR3 length is 16 residues. CDR3 sequence (DNA): TGTGCCAGCAGCCCTGACAGCCGGTCCTTTAATTCACCCCTCCACTTT. Encoded protein: CASSPDSRSFNSPLHF.

The chain couples TRBV4-1 to TRBJ1-1; D ambiguous. CDR1 and CDR2 (germline): MGHRA, YSYEKL. There are 16 residues in the CDR3. Trimming cost V 1 base and J 1 base, with 13 bases left between them. CDR3: CASSQARMGRNTEAFF. The CDR3 region has the DNA TGCGCCAGCAGCCAAGCGCGCATGGGGAGGAACACTGAAGCTTTCTTT.

The J gene is TRBJ2-2, the V gene TRBV9, with 9 bases that match TRBD2. This CDR3 region has 16 residues. Losses at the gene ends were 1 base for V and 4 bases for J; bases not matched to a gene: 5. Germline CDR1 reads SGDLS; CDR2 reads YYNGEE. Written as DNA, the CDR3 is TGTGCCAGCAGCGTAAGGCTAGCGGGATCCACCGGGGAGCTGTTTTTT. It yields the protein CASSVRLAGSTGELFF.

The chain recombines TRBV30 with TRBJ1-1; 8 nucleotides agree with TRBD1. After removal of 1 base from V and 4 bases from J, the junction contained 5 bases not matched to a gene. Per germline, CDR1 GTSNPN and CDR2 SVGIG (reference sequence). The CDR3 runs to 14 residues. The CDR3 region has the DNA TGTGCCTGGAGTGGCACGACAGGGGTCACTGAAGCTTTCTTT. Its protein is CAWSGTTGVTEAFF. The variable domain in full, with the rest retrieved from reference TRBV30 and TRBJ1-1, is SQTIHQWPATLVQPVGSPLSLECTVEGTSNPNLYWYRQAAGRGLQLLFYSVGIGQISSEVPQNLSASRPQDRQFILSSKKLLLSDSGFYLCAWSGTTGVTEAFFGQGTRLTVV.

V gene TRBV18 combines with J gene TRBJ2-1; 13 nucleotides line up with TRBD2. Per germline, CDR1 KGHSH and CDR2 LQKENI. Trimming cost V 3 bases and J 9 bases; bases outside gene matches: 5. The CDR3 contains 15 residues. This chain's CDR3 is CASSPGTSGNSEQFF. The CDR3 region has the DNA TGTGCCAGCTCACCGGGGACTAGCGGGAACAGTGAGCAGTTCTTC.